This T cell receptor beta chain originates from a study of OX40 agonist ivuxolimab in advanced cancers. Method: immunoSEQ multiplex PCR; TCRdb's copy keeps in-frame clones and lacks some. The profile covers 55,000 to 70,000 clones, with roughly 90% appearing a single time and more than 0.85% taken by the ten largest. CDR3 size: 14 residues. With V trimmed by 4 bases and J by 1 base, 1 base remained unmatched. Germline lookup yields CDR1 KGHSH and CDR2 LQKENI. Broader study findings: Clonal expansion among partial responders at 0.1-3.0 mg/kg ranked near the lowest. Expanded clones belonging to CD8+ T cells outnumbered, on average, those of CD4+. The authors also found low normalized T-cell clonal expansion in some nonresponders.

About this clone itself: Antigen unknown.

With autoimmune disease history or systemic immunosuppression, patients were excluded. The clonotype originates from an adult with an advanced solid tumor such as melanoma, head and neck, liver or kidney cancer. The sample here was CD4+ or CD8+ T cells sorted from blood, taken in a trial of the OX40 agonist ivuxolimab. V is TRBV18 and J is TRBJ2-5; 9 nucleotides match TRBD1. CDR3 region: CASSQTGGQETQYF. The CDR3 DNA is TGTGCCAGCTCACAGACAGGGGGCCAAGAGACCCAGTACTTC. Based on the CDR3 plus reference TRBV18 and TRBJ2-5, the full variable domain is NAGVMQNPRHLVRRRGQEARLRCSPMKGHSHVYWYRQLPEEGLKFMVYLQKENIIDESGMPKERFSAEFPKEGPSILRIQQVVRGDSAAYFCASSQTGGQETQYFGPGTRLLVL.